There are many counts of the clone carrying this T cell receptor beta chain. MiXCR, applied by TCRdb to the 5' RACE reads, yields one record per CDR3 protein. The data contain approximately 120,000 distinct CDR3 sequences, under 8.5% of them seen just once; the ten biggest clones take up just under 2.5%. This entry comes from a study of T cells after yellow fever vaccination. V lost 8 bases to trimming and J lost 7 bases, with 18 bases between them. Per the germline V gene, CDR1 is MNHEY and CDR2 is SMNVEV (reference sequence). The CDR3 has 13 residues. The chain is built from TRBV27 and TRBJ2-7, with no clear D. The material was CD4+ T cells sorted from PBMCs, obtained about 10 days after the first yellow fever vaccination. The clonotype originates from a man younger than 35 who received the YFV17D yellow fever vaccine. This CDR3 reads CASRSGLLYEQYF. CDR3 DNA sequence: TGTGCCAGCCGATCGGGTCTACTCTATGAGCAGTACTTC.